This paragraph covers one TCR beta chain sequence. As yet, its antigen is unknown. This may arise from a read error, as a much more abundant clone is one base away. Time point meaning: patch test 1, 2 weeks after DPC sensitization. The sample's treatment: therapeutic diphenylcyclopropenone sensitization with weekly scalp DPC. Those who donated were patients with alopecia, 18 to 70 years of age, and suitable for DPC. This specimen comes from a study of human T cells and chemical hapten exposure. Regarding the study as a whole: Because they had alopecia, donors may respond immunologically unlike healthy people.

TCRdb called the RACE reads again in MiXCR, with one record for every CDR3 protein. The sample includes some 340,000 distinct CDR3 sequences, roughly 6.9% seen only once; the top ten take around 8.4%. Germline values: CDR1 SEHNR, CDR2 FQNEAQ (reference sequence). The CDR3 is 12 amino acids. V was trimmed by 1 base and J by 4 bases, leaving 2 bases between them. The receptor comes from a woman younger than 35 with alopecia areata. Some clones in this sample may be carry-over from other donors' samples. The specimen was whole blood, collected in connection with sensitization to the hapten diphenylcyclopropenone (DPC). The chain is built from TRBV7-9 and TRBJ2-1; D gene uncertain. The CDR3 DNA sequence: TGTGCCAGCAGCTTAGATTACAATGAGCAGTTCTTC. As protein: CASSLDYNEQFF. Based on the CDR3 plus reference TRBV7-9 and TRBJ2-1, the full variable domain is DTGVSQNPRHKITKRGQNVTFRCDPISEHNRLYWYRQTLGQGPEFLTYFQNEAQLEKSRLLSDRFSAERPKGSFSTLEIQRTEQGDSAMYLCASSLDYNEQFFGPGTRLTVL.